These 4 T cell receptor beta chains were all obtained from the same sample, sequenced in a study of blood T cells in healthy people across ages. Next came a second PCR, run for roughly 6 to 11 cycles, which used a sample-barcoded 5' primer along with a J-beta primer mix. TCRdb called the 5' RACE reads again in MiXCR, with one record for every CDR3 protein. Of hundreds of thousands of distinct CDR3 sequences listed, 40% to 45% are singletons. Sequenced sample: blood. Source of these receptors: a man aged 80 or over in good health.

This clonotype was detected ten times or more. The CDR3 DNA follows: TGTGCCAGCAGTCCCGCCGGGGACGGGTACTACGAGCAGTACTTC. This sequence encodes CASSPAGDGYYEQYF. The rearrangement joins TRBV28 to TRBJ2-7; D tentatively fits TRBD1 or TRBD2 (5 bases each). The V end lost 5 bases, the J end lost 3 bases, and 17 bases lay between the germline ends. The germline V gene has CDR1 MDHEN and CDR2 SYDVKM. This CDR3 has 15 residues.

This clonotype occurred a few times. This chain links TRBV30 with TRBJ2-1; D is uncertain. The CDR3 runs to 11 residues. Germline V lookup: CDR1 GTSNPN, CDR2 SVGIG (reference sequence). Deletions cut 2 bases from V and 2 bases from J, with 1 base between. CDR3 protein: CAWSTYNEQFF. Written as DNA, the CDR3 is TGTGCCTGGAGTACCTACAATGAGCAGTTCTTC.

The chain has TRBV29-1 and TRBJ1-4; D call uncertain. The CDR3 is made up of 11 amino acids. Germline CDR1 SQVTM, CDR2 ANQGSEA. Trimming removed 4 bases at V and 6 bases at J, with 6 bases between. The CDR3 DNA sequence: TGCAGCGTTGGAGAGTATGAAAAACTGTTTTTT. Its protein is CSVGEYEKLFF.

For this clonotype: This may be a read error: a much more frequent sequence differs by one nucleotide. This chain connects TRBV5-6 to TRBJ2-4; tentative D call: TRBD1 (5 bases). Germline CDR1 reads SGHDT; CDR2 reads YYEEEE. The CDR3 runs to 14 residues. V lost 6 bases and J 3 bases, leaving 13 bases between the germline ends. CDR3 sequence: CASNSAGNKNIQYF. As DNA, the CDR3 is TGTGCCAGCAACAGCGCAGGGAACAAAAACATTCAGTACTTC.